The present T cell receptor (beta chain) was sequenced within a study of CD8+CD57+ T cells in acquired aplastic anemia. V was pared by 0 bases and J by 1 base, with 10 bases between. This CDR3 has 15 residues. Germline V CDR1 and CDR2: SGHRS, YFSETQ. CDR3 and TCR beta VDJ profiling relied on genomic DNA as the template. Via MiXCR, TCRdb re-called the reads, giving one row per CDR3 protein. The sample yields hundreds of thousands of distinct CDR3 sequences, about two thirds seen once. The sequence derives from a human donor in good health, serving as a control. V and J are TRBV5-1 and TRBJ1-1; D is ambiguous. Sequenced sample: sorted CD4+, CD8+, or CD8+CD57+ T cells (not recorded which) from PBMCs. CDR3 loop: CASSLEVGSNTEAFF. CDR3 nucleotide sequence: TGCGCCAGCAGCTTGGAGGTAGGGTCGAACACTGAAGCTTTCTTT.